The subject of this entry is one T cell receptor (beta chain). This clonotype was observed at least ten times. It lacks a known antigen. The input lacks base qualities; no much larger clone sits a single base away. This sample's time point label indicates: patch test 2, 6 weeks after DPC sensitization. What the treatment or condition label conveys for this sample: therapeutic diphenylcyclopropenone sensitization with weekly scalp DPC. Blood at each patch-test visit was drawn before the patch test was applied. Patients were considered eligible if aged 18 to 70, diagnosed with alopecia and deemed suitable for DPC therapy, and patients were excluded if pregnant. Total RNA was extracted from unfractionated whole blood that had been collected in Tempus Blood RNA tubes. Library generation was performed with RACE. The sample was run on a NextSeq 500. During library preparation, unique molecular identifiers were attached to individual cDNA molecules so that TCRs could be counted quantitatively and reproducibly. For every blood RNA sample, sequencing covered both the TCR alpha and TCR beta chains. Processing in the source paper ran as follows. Samples had a median of roughly 99,000 TCRs, with a range from about 20,000 to 690,600. V, J and CDR3 annotation of the TCR reads was carried out using the Decombinator software suite. To make PS versus PT1 abundance plots, every sample was subsampled to the same number of TCRs (28,000). Expanded TCRs were defined as absent before sensitization and observed at least eight times at the 2-week time point. In-frame beta chains were kept once TCRdb had trimmed the public reads at Q25 with fastp and called clones with MiXCR. A single entry per CDR3 protein holds the most common genes and DNA from its merged rows. The V and J calls come from TCRdb's annotation, not from the publication. The sample table contains approximately 75,000 distinct CDR3 sequences; only one count was recorded for 7.5% to 9.5% of them. Around 3.3% of the sample belongs to the ten largest clones.

This sample is part of a study of human T cells and chemical hapten exposure (dated by TCRdb to the early 2020s). For context, the study as a whole: For sensitization, 2% DPC in acetone was applied to a 2 cm by 2 cm area of upper inner arm skin. Patient blood was sampled pre-sensitization (week 0) and at 2, 6 and about 24 weeks after DPC sensitization. The patient cohort, mostly female, included alopecia areata with under or over 50% scalp involvement, alopecia totalis and alopecia universalis. Weekly therapeutic DPC doses were additionally applied to the scalp of patients throughout the approximately 25-week study period. Libraries were pooled for sequencing, and variation in per-sample TCR yields was attributed mainly to small differences in library volumes within the pool. Patch testing was done on the upper back using Finn chambers containing 0.01% DPC, and results were scored after 6 days according to International Contact Dermatitis Research Group standards. This study followed changes in the peripheral blood TCR repertoire in vivo during primary and secondary sensitization of alopecia patients to the hapten diphenylcyclopropenone (DPC). Blood for TCR sequencing was provided by twenty-nine alopecia patients at one to four time points (pre-sensitization, 2, 6 and 24 weeks). Study-wide findings and limitations: After repeated subsampling, changes were observed in the strength of the expansion versus patch-test correlation and in the threshold at which the correlation became significant. Significantly more large CDR3 similarity clusters were formed by expanded TCRs than by pre-sensitization or healthy control sets, consistent with antigen-driven responses. Alopecia, a presumed autoimmune disease, was present in all patients, so the immune response of the patients might differ from that of healthy individuals. DPC sensitization did not change how many TCRs were above 1 in 1000 frequency, and no evidence was found of alterations in global repertoire structure. A positive correlation was found between the number of PT1 expanded TCRs and patch test score, with significance reached at thresholds 8, 16 and 32 but not 4.

The germline V gene (reference sequence) yields MNHNY for CDR1 and SVGAGI for CDR2. V was cut back by 0 bases and J by 11 bases, leaving a gap of 13 bases between them. The CDR3 spans 13 residues, from the cysteine through the phenylalanine. CDR3 DNA is the only sequence kept; it has 39 bases, read in frame from the first base. This clonotype originated in a woman in her forties or fifties with alopecia areata. Some clones in this sample may be carry-over from other donors' samples. The sample consisted of whole blood, taken in connection with sensitization to the hapten diphenylcyclopropenone (DPC). Recombination joined TRBV6-6 with TRBJ1-1, with no confident D gene call. DNA sequence: TGTGCCAGCAGTTACTCAAGAGAAAAGTTGGCTTTCTTT. Its translation is CASSYSREKLAFF.